This T cell receptor beta chain was obtained from a study of T cells in Graves' hyperthyroidism and ophthalmopathy. Study-level findings and limits: Among thyroid clonotypes expanded above 0.001, most also appeared in blood.

This clonotype was counted many times. Its antigen is still unknown. TCR beta CDR3 sequences were amplified from RNA transcripts. With the HTBI primer set, the TCR CDR3 went through a first round of RT-PCR. A single record per CDR3 protein comes from TCRdb applying MiXCR to the multiplex PCR reads. The sample lists about 600,000 distinct CDR3 sequences, roughly a sixth seen once, with 3% to 4% in the top ten. CDR1 and CDR2 from the germline V gene are MNHEY and SMNVEV (reference sequence). This CDR3 region has 13 residues. V was cut by 1 base and J by 6 bases, with 7 bases left in between. Among ophthalmopathy patients, the Clinical Activity Score reached at least 3, the NOSPECS grade reached at least 4, and duration remained under 3 months. Not enrolled were patients with uncontrolled infection, other autoimmune disease, pregnancy or lactation.

The TCR was taken from a woman aged 35 to 49 with Graves' ophthalmopathy. The genes are TRBV27 and TRBJ1-5; D is undetermined. The sequenced material came from blood. The CDR3 reads CASSLFGGQPQHF. As DNA, the CDR3 is TGTGCCAGCAGTTTATTTGGTGGTCAGCCCCAGCATTTT.